The 32 T cell receptor beta chains in this list originate from one sample, sequenced in a study of blood T cell repertoires in COVID-19. Using immunoSEQ multiplex PCR, the repertoire was profiled, and TCRdb retains in-frame clones only, with some absent. The table records some 180,000 clones, approximately 90% of them present only once. The sequenced material came from peripheral blood. These receptors all come from a man aged 18 to 30 with COVID-19, enrolled during active disease.

The V call is TRBV7-9, the J call TRBJ2-7; D gene unclear. CDR3 length equals 14 residues. In germline, CDR1 is SEHNR, CDR2 FQNEAQ (reference sequence). With 1 base removed from V and 1 base from J, the gap between germline ends came to 8 bases. The CDR3 bases are TGTGCCAGCAGCTTAGAAGCAAATTCCTACGAGCAGTACTTC. Protein: CASSLEANSYEQYF.

Turning to this clone: At one boundary the junction diverges from the germline segment, which might be a read error. The chain carries TRBV6-6 and TRBJ1-2; D not resolved. The CDR3 is 12 amino acids. Germline CDR1 and CDR2: MNHNY and SVGAGI (reference sequence). CDR3 sequence: CASSYSNSQLLF. The CDR3 DNA follows: TGTGCCAGCAGTTACTCCAACAGCCAACTTCTCTTC.

The gene calls are TRBV28 and TRBJ2-7, with D possibly TRBD2 on 7 matching bases. Trimming pared 2 bases from V and 5 bases from J, leaving 16 bases between. The CDR3 runs 15 residues. Germline V gives CDR1 MDHEN, CDR2 SYDVKM. CDR3 amino acids: CASSLRGAARHEQYF. DNA of the CDR3: TGTGCCAGCAGTTTACGGGGGGCAGCGCGTCACGAGCAGTACTTC.

This rearrangement joins TRBV7-9 to TRBJ2-1; 8 nucleotides match TRBD2. This CDR3 comprises 16 residues. V was clipped by 1 base and J by 4 bases; unmatched bases: 6. Germline V gene lookup returns CDR1 SEHNR and CDR2 FQNEAQ (reference sequence). DNA for the CDR3: TGTGCCAGCAGCTTAGTGGCTAGCGGGTTGTACAATGAGCAGTTCTTC. It translates to CASSLVASGLYNEQFF.

The rearrangement joins TRBV7-8 to TRBJ2-7; D is ambiguous. The length of the CDR3 is 15 residues. The germline CDR1 and CDR2 sequences are SGHVS and FQNEAQ. The V gene lost 5 bases and the J gene lost 0 bases, with 14 bases spanning the gap. The CDR3 nucleotides are TGTGCCAGCAGCCCCTCGCGTTTGAGCTCCTACGAGCAGTACTTC. This translates into CASSPSRLSSYEQYF.

This chain links TRBV5-5 with TRBJ2-7; D is perhaps TRBD1 (6 bases). CDR3 length equals 12 residues. Germline values: CDR1 SGHKS, CDR2 YYEKEE (reference sequence). The V gene lost 4 bases and the J gene lost 3 bases, with 8 bases spanning the gap. CDR3 sequence: CASSPDSYEQYF. In DNA form, the CDR3 reads TGTGCCAGCAGCCCGGACAGCTACGAGCAGTACTTC.

The V and J genes are TRBV6-5 and TRBJ2-7; TRBD2 agrees at 13 bases. This CDR3 contains 15 residues. Germline CDR1 MNHEY, CDR2 SVGAGI. V shed 5 bases, J shed 7 bases, and the junction held 8 bases outside the gene matches. This CDR3 is CASSPPGLAGREQYF. The DNA for the CDR3 is TGTGCCAGCAGTCCTCCGGGACTAGCGGGAAGGGAGCAGTACTTC.

V is TRBV7-2 and J is TRBJ2-1; the match to TRBD2 covers 13 bases. Germline V gene data show CDR1 as SGHTA and CDR2 as FQGNSA. The CDR3 covers 15 residues. With V trimmed by 5 bases and J by 8 bases, 6 bases remained unmatched. As DNA, the CDR3 is TGTGCCAGCAGCCTCCGGACTAGCGGGAGATATGAGCAGTTCTTC. It encodes CASSLRTSGRYEQFF.

This rearrangement joins TRBV2 to TRBJ2-7, with 7 positions matching TRBD2. This CDR3 spans 15 amino acids. Germline lookup yields CDR1 SNHLY and CDR2 FYNNEI. The J segment lost 11 bases and the V segment lost 6 bases, leaving 19 bases of the junction unmatched. CDR3 bases: TGTGCCAGCAGGATTTCCCGGGACTACCTTCGAAGGGAGTACTTC. It encodes CASRISRDYLRREYF.

The chain links TRBV7-8 to TRBJ2-5; D is unresolved. This CDR3 region has 12 residues. Germline CDR1 reads SGHVS; CDR2 reads FQNEAQ. Trimming removed 5 bases from V and 5 bases from J, with 9 bases in between. The CDR3, as DNA: TGTGCCAGCAGCCCCCCTCTGGAGACCCAGTACTTC. Its protein is CASSPPLETQYF.

With respect to this clone: The junction and the germline gene differ at one end; a read error may be behind it. The V gene is TRBV9, the J gene TRBJ1-4; D not resolved. This CDR3 is 17 amino acids long. Per germline, CDR1 SGDLS and CDR2 YYNGEE. The CDR3 region is CASSVEGGPSTNEKLLF. The CDR3 DNA is TGTGCCAGCAGCGTAGAGGGAGGGCCCTCAACTAATGAAAAACTGCTTTTT.

V and J are TRBV5-1 and TRBJ2-3; maybe TRBD1 (5 bases). Trimming cost V 1 base and J 2 bases, with 8 bases left between them. The CDR3 spans 14 residues. The germline gives CDR1 SGHRS, CDR2 YFSETQ. CDR3 in DNA: TGCGCCAGCAGCTTGTCCAGGGACACAGATACGCAGTATTTT. Translated, it gives CASSLSRDTDTQYF.

This chain uses TRBV11-3 with TRBJ1-5; TRBD1 aligns across 8 bases. Looked up from germline, CDR1 is SGHNT and CDR2 is YENEEA. The CDR3 is made up of 20 amino acids. Unmatched junction bases numbered 23, after V lost 5 bases and J lost 5 bases. CDR3 in DNA: TGTGCCAGCAGCAGCCCTCTGTCTGGGTTTATTCAGGGGGCGGATCAGCCCCAGCATTTT. Protein: CASSSPLSGFIQGADQPQHF.

The chain uses TRBV27 and TRBJ1-1, with D possibly being TRBD1 (5 bases). Germline loops: CDR1 MNHEY, CDR2 SMNVEV (reference sequence). This CDR3 region has 13 residues. Trimming cost V 5 bases and J 4 bases, with 11 bases left between them. The CDR3 spells CASSRWGGTEAFF. The DNA for the CDR3 is TGTGCCAGCAGTCGTTGGGGGGGCACTGAAGCTTTCTTT.

The chain joins TRBV18 to TRBJ2-2, with 7 bases identical to TRBD2. CDR3 length: 16 residues. Germline V gives CDR1 KGHSH, CDR2 LQKENI. Losses at the gene ends were 3 bases for V and 5 bases for J; bases not matched to a gene: 9. The CDR3 here is CASSPPGGLLTGELFF. The DNA of the CDR3 is TGTGCCAGCTCACCCCCGGGAGGATTGTTGACCGGGGAGCTGTTTTTT.

CDR3 nucleotide sequence: TGTGCCAGTAGTATACGAGTGATGGACACTGAAGCTTTCTTT. This sequence encodes CASSIRVMDTEAFF. The V call is TRBV19, the J call TRBJ1-1, with no clear D. The germline CDR1 and CDR2 sequences are LNHDA and SQIVND (reference sequence). Trimming removed 2 bases from V and 3 bases from J, with 10 bases in between. This CDR3 region has 14 residues.

V is TRBV19 and J is TRBJ2-1; TRBD2 agrees at 7 bases. V was pared by 11 bases and J by 2 bases, with 3 bases of the junction left unmatched. CDR1 and CDR2 from the germline V gene are LNHDA and SQIVND (reference sequence). CDR3 length: 12 amino acids. The CDR3 coding sequence is TGTGCCGTGGGAGGGGCCTACAATGAGCAGTTCTTC. This codes for CAVGGAYNEQFF.

The chain is built from TRBV4-2 and TRBJ2-3, with 11 bases fitting TRBD2. The J segment lost 3 bases and the V segment lost 0 bases, leaving 11 bases of the junction unmatched. This CDR3 is 19 amino acids long. The germline V gene has CDR1 LGHNA and CDR2 YNFKEQ. CDR3 nucleotide sequence: TGTGCCAGCAGCCAAGAGTGGGTAGCGGGAGGGCCCGGAACAGATACGCAGTATTTT. Protein: CASSQEWVAGGPGTDTQYF.

V is TRBV14 and J is TRBJ2-5; no clear D. CDR1 and CDR2 (germline): SGHDN, FVKESK. Trimming removed 3 bases at V and 2 bases at J, with 4 bases between. The CDR3 has 12 residues. The CDR3: CASSQRQETQYF. CDR3 sequence (DNA): TGTGCCAGCAGCCAGAGGCAAGAGACCCAGTACTTC.

The rearrangement joins TRBV2 to TRBJ1-2; 7 positions match TRBD1. The CDR3 contains 15 residues. The V gene end was trimmed by 7 bases and the J gene end by 0 bases; junction bases not matched to a gene: 8. Per germline, CDR1 SNHLY and CDR2 FYNNEI. The CDR3 here is CASTRGTVANYGYTF. The DNA of the CDR3 is TGTGCCAGCACCCGAGGGACAGTAGCTAACTATGGCTACACCTTC.

The rearrangement links TRBV19 to TRBJ1-5; D is ambiguous. V lost 3 bases to trimming and J lost 1 base, with 7 bases between them. The CDR3 is 14 residues long. The germline gives CDR1 LNHDA, CDR2 SQIVND (reference sequence). This chain's CDR3 is CASSMYMSNQPQHF. The CDR3 DNA follows: TGTGCCAGTAGTATGTACATGAGCAATCAGCCCCAGCATTTT.

A remark on this clone: At the DNA level, this CDR3 is encoded by other sequences in the same sample as well. The rearrangement joins TRBV14 to TRBJ1-2, with TRBD1 as a possible D gene (5 bases). CDR3 size: 12 residues. V was clipped by 4 bases and J by 4 bases, with 7 bases between them. Germline V CDR1 and CDR2: SGHDN, FVKESK. The CDR3: CASSPGGYGYTF. CDR3 sequence (DNA): TGTGCCAGCAGCCCGGGGGGCTATGGCTACACCTTC.

The chain combines TRBV10-3 with TRBJ1-1; D gene uncertain. This CDR3 region has 13 residues. CDR1 ENHRY and CDR2 SYGVKD come from the germline V gene. V was pared by 8 bases and J by 0 bases, with 10 bases between. The CDR3 protein is CAIGHGLNTEAFF. DNA of the CDR3: TGTGCCATCGGCCATGGCTTGAACACTGAAGCTTTCTTT.

The chain's CDR3 is CASRRVTTDTQYF. The CDR3 DNA reads as TGTGCCAGCAGGAGGGTCACCACAGATACGCAGTATTTT. The chain employs TRBV28 and TRBJ2-3; perhaps TRBD2 as D (5 bases). This CDR3 region has 13 residues. Germline V gene sequence: CDR1 MDHEN, CDR2 SYDVKM. The ends were cut back, 6 bases at V and 2 bases at J, with 9 bases in the middle.

This clone was observed once. The chain is built from TRBV7-8 and TRBJ2-1; 7 bases line up with TRBD1. The J segment lost 3 bases and the V segment lost 1 base, leaving 6 bases of the junction unmatched. The V gene's germline CDR1 is SGHVS and CDR2 FQNEAQ. The CDR3 has 16 amino acids. The CDR3 spells CASSLGSGTVYNEQFF. CDR3 nucleotides: TGTGCCAGCAGCTTAGGTTCGGGGACAGTCTACAATGAGCAGTTCTTC.

The chain uses TRBV2 and TRBJ2-1, with 7 bases aligning to TRBD2. Unmatched junction bases numbered 3, after V lost 1 base and J lost 0 bases. Per the germline V gene, CDR1 is SNHLY and CDR2 is FYNNEI. The CDR3 is 16 residues long. CDR3 amino acids: CASSEGLAVSYNEQFF. DNA of the CDR3: TGTGCCAGCAGTGAAGGGCTAGCGGTCTCCTACAATGAGCAGTTCTTC.

Comments on this clone: One junction end does not reproduce the germline sequence, and a read error may be involved. This CDR3 reads CAWTFVSGNTIYF. As DNA, the CDR3 is TGTGCTTGGACGTTCGTCTCTGGAAACACCATATATTTT. The J gene is TRBJ1-3, the V gene TRBV30; D uncertain. This CDR3 has 13 amino acids. Germline CDR1 reads GTSNPN; CDR2 reads SVGIG (reference sequence).

The V and J genes are TRBV4-3 and TRBJ2-1; 13 positions agree with TRBD2. This CDR3 is 17 amino acids long. V was pared by 4 bases and J by 2 bases, with 5 bases of the junction left unmatched. Germline CDR1 and CDR2: LGHNA and YSLEER. CDR3 nucleotide sequence: TGCGCCAGCAGCCGAAGACTAGCGGGAGGTACCTACAATGAGCAGTTCTTC. This codes for CASSRRLAGGTYNEQFF.

The V call is TRBV27, the J call TRBJ2-7; 8 bases are a match to TRBD2. Germline CDR1 MNHEY, CDR2 SMNVEV (reference sequence). The CDR3 has 15 residues. Losses at the gene ends were 5 bases for V and 1 base for J; bases not matched to a gene: 7. CDR3 region: CASSRGGGGSYEQYF. DNA of the CDR3: TGTGCCAGCAGTCGGGGGGGAGGCGGATCCTACGAGCAGTACTTC.

The CDR3 here is CASSLIEYSYNEQFF. In DNA form, the CDR3 reads TGTGCCAGCAGCTTAATTGAGTACTCCTACAATGAGCAGTTCTTC. V and J are TRBV7-2 and TRBJ2-1; no clear D. Germline V gene data show CDR1 as SGHTA and CDR2 as FQGNSA. This CDR3 spans 15 amino acids. With 2 bases removed from V and 0 bases from J, the gap between germline ends came to 8 bases. Full variable domain (rest looked up from reference TRBV7-2 and TRBJ2-1): GAGVSQSPSNKVTEKGKDVELRCDPISGHTALYWYRQSLGQGLEFLIYFQGNSAPDKSGLPSDRFSAERTGGSVSTLTIQRTQQEDSAVYLCASSLIEYSYNEQFFGPGTRLTVL.

This clone was detected once. This rearrangement joins TRBV24-1 to TRBJ2-7, with D unresolved. This CDR3 contains 13 residues. V lost 5 bases and J 1 base, leaving 8 bases between the germline ends. Germline CDR1 reads KGHDR; CDR2 reads SFDVKD. The CDR3 DNA reads TGTGCCACCAGTGGCTCAGCGTCCTACGAGCAGTACTTC. Protein product: CATSGSASYEQYF.

This sequence joins TRBV5-1 and TRBJ2-3; 7 bases align to TRBD2. The CDR3 is made up of 16 amino acids. The germline gives CDR1 SGHRS, CDR2 YFSETQ. Unmatched junction bases numbered 5, after V lost 0 bases and J lost 1 base. The CDR3 spells CASSLEGEGGTDTQYF. The CDR3 DNA reads as TGCGCCAGCAGCTTGGAAGGGGAGGGAGGCACAGATACGCAGTATTTT.